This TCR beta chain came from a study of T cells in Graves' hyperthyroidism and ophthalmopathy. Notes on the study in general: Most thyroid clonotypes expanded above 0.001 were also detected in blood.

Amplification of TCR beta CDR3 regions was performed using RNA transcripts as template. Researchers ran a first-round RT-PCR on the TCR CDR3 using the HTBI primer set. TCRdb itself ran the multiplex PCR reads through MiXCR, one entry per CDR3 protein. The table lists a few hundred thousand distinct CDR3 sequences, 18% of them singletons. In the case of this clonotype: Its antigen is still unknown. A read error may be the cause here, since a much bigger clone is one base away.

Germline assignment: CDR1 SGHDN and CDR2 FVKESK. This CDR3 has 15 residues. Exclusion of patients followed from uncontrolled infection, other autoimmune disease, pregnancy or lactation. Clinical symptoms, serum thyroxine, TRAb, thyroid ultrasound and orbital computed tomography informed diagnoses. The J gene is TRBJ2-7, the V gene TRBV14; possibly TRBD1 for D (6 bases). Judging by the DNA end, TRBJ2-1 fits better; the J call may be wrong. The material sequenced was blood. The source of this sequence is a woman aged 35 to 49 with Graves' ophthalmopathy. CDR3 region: CASSQDVGQAYEQFF. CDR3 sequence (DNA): TGTGCCAGCAGCCAAGATGTGGGACAAGCCTACGAGCAGTTCTTC.